The rows below give T cell receptor beta chains drawn from one sample of a study of lymphopenia after photon versus proton radiotherapy. TCRdb keeps only in-frame clones here, not all; method: immunoSEQ multiplex PCR. The sample shows roughly 150,000 clones, 88% of them seen only once. The sample here was peripheral blood, taken from a patient treated with photon-based radiotherapy. Source of these receptors: a man in his fifties or sixties with gastric cancer. CDR3s leave out the opening cysteine and the closing phenylalanine or tryptophan. Fields, in order: CDR3 protein, J gene, V gene.

ASSPTSGSTGELF,TRBJ2-2,TRBV19
ASSPPRGQISGYGYT,TRBJ1-2,TRBV28
ASIPGQGGEQY,TRBJ2-7,TRBV6-6
ASSMVQGTTGELF,TRBJ2-2,TRBV19
ASSLRGGTVQDIQY,TRBJ2-4,TRBV11-2
AISEWQNYGYT,TRBJ1-2,TRBV10-3
ASSLAAGSTDTQY,TRBJ2-3,TRBV7-9
ASSRGTGGRTGELF,TRBJ2-2,TRBV19
ASSLGGESTDTQY,TRBJ2-3,TRBV11-3
ASSQAETGVWETQY,TRBJ2-5,TRBV4-1
ASSNSGRDMRGNEQF,TRBJ2-1,TRBV5-1
ASSLTGEPGYT,TRBJ1-2,TRBV5-1
ASSLEARNTEAF,TRBJ1-1,TRBV5-1
ASSLGGFETQY,TRBJ2-5,TRBV7-3
ATSRDFSQGVTEAF,TRBJ1-1,TRBV15
ASSYRTGGYNEQF,TRBJ2-1,TRBV6-6
ASSQDRGWTSGRWIDTQY,TRBJ2-3,TRBV14
ASSALGGGGELF,TRBJ2-2,TRBV9
ASSLPGAYGYT,TRBJ1-2,TRBV28
ASIEHSSYEQY,TRBJ2-7,TRBV10-1
ASSEAGGADGELF,TRBJ2-2,TRBV10-2